This T cell receptor beta chain was documented in a study of neurological immune-mediated disorders. In this sample, this clonotype turned up many times. Its antigen is currently unknown. The study's findings and limits: The study found no CDR3 amino acid sequences shared by expanded clones across subjects, suggesting private repertoires in all groups. Healthy controls had more TCR clonal expansion than multiple sclerosis, which showed the least, whereas HTLV-1-associated myelopathy showed the most.

A single record per CDR3 protein comes from TCRdb applying MiXCR to the 5' RACE reads. The table includes about 74,000 distinct CDR3 sequences, around 5.5% detected once. From germline, CDR1 is DFQATT and CDR2 SNEGSKA (reference sequence). This CDR3 region has 13 residues. Trimming pared 5 bases from V and 4 bases from J, leaving 14 bases between. V is TRBV20-1 and J is TRBJ1-1; D uncertain. This clonotype originated in a man in his late teens or twenties with multiple sclerosis. Material: PBMCs. The CDR3: CSAPQGGRTEAFF. The CDR3 nucleotides are TGCAGTGCTCCCCAAGGCGGTCGCACTGAAGCTTTCTTT.